This T cell receptor (beta chain) was captured by sequencing in a study of identical twins. Template switching, a step in the protocol, added a universal primer site, and cDNA carried unique molecular identifiers. MiXCR, run by TCRdb on the 5' RACE reads, gives a single entry per CDR3 protein. The profile shows some 730,000 distinct CDR3 sequences, 15% to 20% of them singletons. Trimming removed 3 bases at V and 7 bases at J, with 12 bases between. The CDR3 is 13 amino acids. These sequences were also reported in another study, on T cells expressing NK-cell markers. That source adds: The authors derived TCR beta repertoires from sorted CD3+CD56+NKG2C+, CD3+CD56+NKG2C- and CD3+CD56-NKG2C+ T cells.

The sequenced sample was PBMCs. This sequence originates from a woman under 30 in good health. The rearrangement joins TRBV12-3 or TRBV12-4 to TRBJ1-2; D is possibly TRBD1 (6 bases). In nucleotides, the CDR3 is TGTGCCAGCAGTTTCAGGGGCCCGTTTGGCTACACCTTC. It is translated as CASSFRGPFGYTF.